This is a list of T cell receptor beta chains from one sample in a study of regulatory T cells in long-lasting Graves disease. TCRdb independently ran MiXCR on the multiplex PCR reads; one entry per CDR3 protein. The table includes hundreds of thousands of distinct CDR3 sequences, 21% detected once. The source material was peripheral blood mononuclear cells (PBMCs), sampled when the disease was refractory, from a patient treated with antithyroid drugs. The receptors stem from a female donor with Graves disease. CDR3s include the opening cysteine and the closing phenylalanine or tryptophan. A D gene is named only where the DNA matches it firmly. Size is stated for part of the rows, as once, few or many counts, or as a class when the clone is expanded.

D gene	clone size	V gene	J gene	CDR3 protein	CDR3 DNA
-	many	TRBV20-1	TRBJ2-5	CSAHHPLVKTQYF	TGCAGTGCTCACCACCCCCTGGTAAAGACCCAGTACTTC
-	many	TRBV6-9	TRBJ2-2	CASSLDNLAGELFF	TGTGCCAGCAGTTTGGACAATCTTGCCGGGGAGCTGTTTTTT
-	many	TRBV6-1	TRBJ2-5	CASSPWETQYF	TGTGCCAGCAGCCCCTGGGAGACCCAGTACTTC
-	many	TRBV5-1	TRBJ1-1	CASSDGGNTEAFF	TGTGCCAGCAGTGATGGGGGGAACACTGAAGCTTTCTTT
TRBD1	-	TRBV2	TRBJ2-3	CASSESLKGQRGADTQYF	TGTGCCAGCAGTGAATCATTAAAGGGACAGAGAGGTGCAGATACGCAGTATTTT
TRBD1	few	TRBV7-8	TRBJ1-1	CASSSQGRKAFF	TGTGCCAGCAGCTCACAGGGGAGAAAAGCTTTCTTT
TRBD1	few	TRBV6-1	TRBJ2-2	CASRPGQGAVGELFF	TGTGCCAGCAGACCGGGACAGGGGGCTGTCGGGGAGCTGTTTTTT
TRBD2	many	TRBV28	TRBJ2-5	CASSDSGSRTETQYF	TGTGCCAGCAGTGATAGCGGGAGTAGGACGGAGACCCAGTACTTC
TRBD1	-	TRBV5-6	TRBJ2-1	CASSHRGPYNEQFF	TGTGCCAGCAGCCACAGGGGTCCCTACAATGAGCAGTTCTTC
TRBD2	-	TRBV18	TRBJ2-2	CASSLQRENTGELFF	TGTGCCAGCTCACTCCAGCGGGAGAACACCGGGGAGCTGTTTTTT
-	few	TRBV30	TRBJ2-6	CAWKVGGSGANVLTF	TGTGCCTGGAAAGTGGGGGGCTCTGGGGCCAACGTCCTGACTTTC
TRBD2	many	TRBV5-1	TRBJ2-7	CASSLDEASGSEQYF	TGCGCCAGCAGCTTGGATGAGGCTAGCGGCTCCGAGCAGTACTTC
-	-	TRBV6-2/TRBV6-3	TRBJ2-5	CASSYSTRGGVQETQYF	TGTGCCAGCAGTTACTCCACACGGGGCGGGGTACAAGAGACCCAGTACTTC
TRBD1	-	TRBV29-1	TRBJ1-1	CSVGGTGGIAFF	TGCAGCGTGGGCGGGACAGGGGGTATTGCTTTCTTT
TRBD1	many	TRBV20-1	TRBJ1-4	CSAREGQGYEKLFF	TGCAGTGCTAGAGAGGGACAGGGGTACGAAAAACTGTTTTTT
TRBD2	many	TRBV10-3	TRBJ2-6	CAISEGLAGPGANVLTF	TGTGCCATCAGTGAAGGGCTAGCGGGACCCGGGGCCAACGTCCTGACTTTC